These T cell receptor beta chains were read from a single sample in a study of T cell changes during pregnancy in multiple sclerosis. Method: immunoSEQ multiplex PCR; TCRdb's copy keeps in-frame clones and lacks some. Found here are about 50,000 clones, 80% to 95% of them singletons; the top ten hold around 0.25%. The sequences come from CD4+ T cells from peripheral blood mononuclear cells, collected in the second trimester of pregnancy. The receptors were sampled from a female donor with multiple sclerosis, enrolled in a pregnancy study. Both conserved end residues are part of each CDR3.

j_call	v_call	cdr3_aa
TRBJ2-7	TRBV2	CASRLGSEQYF
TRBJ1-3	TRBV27	CASSTRSGNTIYF
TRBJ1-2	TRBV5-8	CASSSGVSVRGYTF
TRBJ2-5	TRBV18	CASSPPTGTETQYF
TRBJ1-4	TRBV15	CATSGGQGFNEKLFF
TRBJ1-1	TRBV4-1	CASSQDGRAKGTEAFF
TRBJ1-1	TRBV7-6	CASSLEIATTEAFF
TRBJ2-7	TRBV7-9	CASSFIRGSYEQYF
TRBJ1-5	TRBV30	CAWSVTGNQPQHF
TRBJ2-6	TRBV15	CATSRPGAGANVLTF
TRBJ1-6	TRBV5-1	CASSMGQRNSPLHF
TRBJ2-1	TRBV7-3	CASSLIPGQGAPNEQFF
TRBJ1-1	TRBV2	CASSFTGKNTEAFF
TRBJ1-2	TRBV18	CASSPGVRANYGYTF
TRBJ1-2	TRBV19	CASSAGTGLNYGYTF
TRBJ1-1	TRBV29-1	CSVLAGQGNTEAFF
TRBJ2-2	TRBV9	CASARTGGGYGELFF
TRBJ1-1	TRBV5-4	CASSLNRDRMNTEAFF
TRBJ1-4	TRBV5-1	CASSHGTLEKLFF
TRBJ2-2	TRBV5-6	CASSGRGHRGYTGELFF
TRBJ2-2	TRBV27	CASRSRVGELFF
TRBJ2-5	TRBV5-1	CASSLAGTVQETQYF
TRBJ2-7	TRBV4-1	CASSQTGQPYEQYF
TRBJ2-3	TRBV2	CASRVAGTIFTDTQYF
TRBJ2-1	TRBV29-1	CSVDRGGGSGNEQFF
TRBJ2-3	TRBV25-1	CASSVGWSGGTDTQYF
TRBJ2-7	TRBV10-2	CAGGQPYEQYF
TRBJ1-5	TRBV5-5	CASSLITGERQHF
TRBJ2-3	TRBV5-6	CASSSRGTHTDTQYF
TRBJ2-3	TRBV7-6	CASSLGGGLSTDTQYF
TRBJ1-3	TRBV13	CASSIRGPSGNTIYF
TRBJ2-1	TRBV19	CASRSPGLAVHNEQFF
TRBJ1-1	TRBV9	CASSPGQGRHTEAFF
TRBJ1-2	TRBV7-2	CASSPGGTASNYGYTF
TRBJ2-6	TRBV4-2	CASSQDSSGWAGANVLTF
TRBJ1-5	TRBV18	CASSPLRDSSSRQPQHF
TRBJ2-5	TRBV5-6	CASSYGTSGTKETQYF
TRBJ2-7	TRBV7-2	CASSVRGAPGVGEQYF
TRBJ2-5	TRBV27	CASSFQGGETQYF
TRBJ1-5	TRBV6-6	CASRQGHGNQPQHF
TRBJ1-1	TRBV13	CASSLVSAGTEAFF
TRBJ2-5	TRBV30	CAWSSTRETQYF
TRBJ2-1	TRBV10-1	CASSESRQSTNYNEQFF
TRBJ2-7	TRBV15	CATSRDQGYEQYF
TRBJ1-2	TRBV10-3	CAISQGNTIYGYTF
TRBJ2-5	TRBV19	CASSIGGQETQYF
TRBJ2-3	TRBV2	CASDKRGGTDTQYF
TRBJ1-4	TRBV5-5	CASSKGTTTNEKLFF
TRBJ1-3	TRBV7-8	CASSIQGTEGNTIYF
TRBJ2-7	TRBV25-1	CASGNYPYEQYF
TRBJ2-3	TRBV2	CASEGATDTQYF
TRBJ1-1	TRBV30	CAWSRSPEAFF
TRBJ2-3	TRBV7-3	CASSRGRGGTSTDTQYF
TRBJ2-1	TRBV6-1	CASSGSGTGGRNEQFF
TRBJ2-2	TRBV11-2	CASSFGANTGELFF